This TCR beta chain is drawn from a study of blood T cell repertoires in COVID-19. Study overall: From the United States, Italy and Spain came samples of acute and convalescent COVID-19. PBMCs, B-cell-depleted T cells, or T cells were the source of the cDNA or gDNA that made up the material.

Within 2 weeks before study entry, exposed participants met a COVID-19 case. The repertoire was sequenced with immunoSEQ multiplex PCR; TCRdb's copy has only in-frame clones and lacks some. The sample lists roughly 430,000 clones, 70% to 90% occurring once. V trimming: 4 bases; J trimming: 7 bases; junction bases outside the gene matches: 1. This CDR3 comprises 12 residues. Germline V lookup: CDR1 SGHRS, CDR2 YFSETQ. This TCR was sampled from a woman between 18 and 30 years old who had been exposed to COVID-19. The gene calls are TRBV5-1 and TRBJ1-1; 10 bases are shared with TRBD1. Sample: PBMCs or T cells enriched from blood (not recorded which). The DNA of the CDR3 is TGCGCCAGCAGCCGGACAGGGGGTGAAGCTTTCTTT. This codes for CASSRTGGEAFF.